This T cell receptor (beta chain) comes out of a study of cytomegalovirus exposure and HLA in healthy donors. Across the whole study: Most donors, about 77% of a few hundred genotyped, fell in the Caucasian-associated ancestry cluster. Study results and caveats: CMV serostatus stood as the only immune exposure information on hand.

Concerning this clone: The target antigen is unknown.

CDR1 is DFQATT and CDR2 is SNEGSKA in the germline V gene (reference sequence). This CDR3 spans 11 amino acids. The V end lost 6 bases, the J end lost 6 bases, and 10 bases lay between the germline ends. The primer mix had 60 Vbeta and 13 Jbeta primers. The assay was immunoSEQ multiplex PCR, and TCRdb's table has in-frame clones only and misses some. The table includes around 130,000 clones, 84% detected once. Sequenced input: PBMCs. The TCR was taken from a woman between 18 and 30 years old in good health and CMV-seropositive. The chain links TRBV20-1 to TRBJ2-3; D is unclear. The CDR3, as DNA: TGCAGTGCGTACTCCCCTGATACGCAGTATTTT. It translates to CSAYSPDTQYF.